This T cell receptor (beta chain) was identified during a study of blood T cell repertoires in COVID-19 (dated by TCRdb to 2018 to 2021). For the wider study: The collaborator samples originated in the United States, Italy and Spain and spanned the acute and convalescent phases of COVID-19. The material from the prospective study consisted of cDNA or gDNA derived from T cells, B-cell-depleted T cells, or PBMCs. The dataset comprised deeply sampled blood TCRbeta repertoires from subjects exposed to, actively infected with, or recovered from COVID-19. The repertoires were made available in a free public database intended to serve as a resource for research on the immune response to SARS-CoV-2. The samples were drawn from two sources: the first 160 participants of the ongoing ImmuneRACE study, and about 1,300 subjects contributed by 6 global collaborators. A de-identified subject ID, COVID-19 status, age in years and sex were almost always included in the sample metadata. Where available, HLA class I and class II types were obtained from metadata supplied by the sample provider rather than from assay-based typing. What the work shows at the level of the full study, not this receptor alone: The quantity of clinical and demographic metadata differed by source and by participant and was supplied without curation.

Whole blood was collected in K2EDTA tubes by collaborating institutions according to the institutions' own protocols. For TCRbeta analysis, collaborator samples were shipped as frozen whole blood, as isolated PBMCs, or as DNA extracted from either sample type. The germline V gene (reference sequence) supplies CDR1 PRHDT and CDR2 FYEKMQ. CDR3 length: 16 amino acids, cysteine to phenylalanine. Just CDR3 DNA is preserved here, 48 bases in frame from base 1. Here V drops 4 bases and J drops 4 bases, and the junction holds 8 bases not matched to any gene. Turning to this clone: There is no known antigen for this receptor. No per-base quality is available; no much larger clone lies one base away.

The immunoSEQ Assay, a bias-controlled multiplex PCR, was used to amplify TCRbeta CDR3 regions from genomic DNA. The source study handled its data this way. The number of nucleated cells in each sample was estimated from the amplification of reference gene primers within the assay. To quantify the absolute abundance of each unique TCRbeta CDR3 rearrangement, sequence reads were collapsed and filtered. For each sample, productive Simpson clonality was calculated as the square root of Simpson's diversity index over productive rearrangements. TCRdb stores this immuneACCESS table with in-frame sequences only. Part of the clones is absent; in the studies checked, under half of the shortfall reflects unresolved V genes, and no reason is known for the rest. Clonal size and the V and J genes are those of that table, whereas D and trimming came from the DNA. The sample includes 75,000 to 100,000 clones, with around nine tenths observed a single time. The top ten hold 15% of the sample.

The sequence was collected from a human donor in a cohort sampled during active COVID-19. The sample consisted of peripheral blood. In this chain, TRBV13 is recombined with TRBJ2-3; the central 10 bases match TRBD2. The encoded CDR3 is CASSSIAGGGADTQYF. The sequenced DNA is TGTGCCAGCAGCTCAATAGCGGGAGGCGGAGCAGATACGCAGTATTTT.